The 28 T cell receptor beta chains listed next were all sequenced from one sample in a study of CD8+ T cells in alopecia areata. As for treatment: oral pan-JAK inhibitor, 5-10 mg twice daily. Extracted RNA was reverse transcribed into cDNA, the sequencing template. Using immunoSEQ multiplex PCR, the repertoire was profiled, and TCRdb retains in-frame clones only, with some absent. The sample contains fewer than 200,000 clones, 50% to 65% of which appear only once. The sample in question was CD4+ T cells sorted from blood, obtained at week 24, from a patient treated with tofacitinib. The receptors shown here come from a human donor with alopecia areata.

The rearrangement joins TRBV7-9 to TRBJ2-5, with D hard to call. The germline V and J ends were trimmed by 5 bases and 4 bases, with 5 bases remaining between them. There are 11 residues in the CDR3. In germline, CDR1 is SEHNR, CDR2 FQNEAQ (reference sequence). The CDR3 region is CASSEVETQYF. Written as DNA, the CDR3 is TGTGCCAGCAGCGAGGTAGAGACCCAGTACTTC.

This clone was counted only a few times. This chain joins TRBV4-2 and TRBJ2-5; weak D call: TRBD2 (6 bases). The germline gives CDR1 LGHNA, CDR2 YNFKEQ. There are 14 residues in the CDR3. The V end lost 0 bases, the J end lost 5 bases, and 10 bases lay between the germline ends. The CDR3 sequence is CASSQDRGLETQYF. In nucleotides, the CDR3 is TGTGCCAGCAGCCAAGATCGGGGGTTGGAGACCCAGTACTTC.

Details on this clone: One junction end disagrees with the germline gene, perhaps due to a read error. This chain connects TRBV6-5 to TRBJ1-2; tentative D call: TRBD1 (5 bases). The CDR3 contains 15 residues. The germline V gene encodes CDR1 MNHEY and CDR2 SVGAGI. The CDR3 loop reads CAGSYSRGTNYGYTF. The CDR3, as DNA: TGTGCCGGCAGTTACTCGAGGGGAACTAACTATGGCTACACCTTC.

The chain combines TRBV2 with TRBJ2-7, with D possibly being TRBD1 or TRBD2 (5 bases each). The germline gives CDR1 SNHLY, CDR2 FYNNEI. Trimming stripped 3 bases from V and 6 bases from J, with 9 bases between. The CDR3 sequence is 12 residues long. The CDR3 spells CASSEGRTEQYF. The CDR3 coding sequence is TGTGCCAGCAGTGAGGGACGGACCGAGCAGTACTTC.

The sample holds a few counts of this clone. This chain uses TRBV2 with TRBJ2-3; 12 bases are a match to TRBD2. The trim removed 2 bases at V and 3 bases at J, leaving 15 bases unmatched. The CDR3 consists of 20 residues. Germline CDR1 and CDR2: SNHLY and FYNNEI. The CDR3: CASSEWMASGGAGGTDTQYF. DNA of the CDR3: TGTGCCAGCAGTGAATGGATGGCTAGCGGGGGGGCCGGGGGAACAGATACGCAGTATTTT. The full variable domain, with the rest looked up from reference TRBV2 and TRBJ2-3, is EPEVTQTPSHQVTQMGQEVILRCVPISNHLYFYWYRQILGQKVEFLVSFYNNEISEKSEIFDDQFSVERPDGSNFTLKIRSTKLEDSAMYFCASSEWMASGGAGGTDTQYFGPGTRLTVL.

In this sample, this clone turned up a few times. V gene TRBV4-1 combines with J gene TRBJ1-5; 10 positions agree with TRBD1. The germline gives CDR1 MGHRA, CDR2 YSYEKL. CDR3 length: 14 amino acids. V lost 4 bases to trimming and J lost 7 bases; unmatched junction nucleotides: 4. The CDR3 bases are TGCGCCAGCAGCCCATGGGACAGGGGACAGCCCCAGCATTTT. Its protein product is CASSPWDRGQPQHF.

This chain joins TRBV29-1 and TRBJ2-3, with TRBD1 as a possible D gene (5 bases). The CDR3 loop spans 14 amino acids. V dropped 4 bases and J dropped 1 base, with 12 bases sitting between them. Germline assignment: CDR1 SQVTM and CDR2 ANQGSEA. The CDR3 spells CSVAVRARTDTQYF. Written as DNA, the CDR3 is TGCAGCGTTGCTGTCAGGGCACGCACAGATACGCAGTATTTT.

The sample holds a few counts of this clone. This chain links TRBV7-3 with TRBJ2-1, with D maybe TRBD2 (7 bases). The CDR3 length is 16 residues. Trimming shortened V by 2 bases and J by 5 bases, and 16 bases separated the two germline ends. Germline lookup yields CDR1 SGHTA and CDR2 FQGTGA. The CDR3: CASSLGGRGGDNEQFF. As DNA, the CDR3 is TGTGCCAGCAGCTTAGGTGGCAGGGGAGGGGACAATGAGCAGTTCTTC.

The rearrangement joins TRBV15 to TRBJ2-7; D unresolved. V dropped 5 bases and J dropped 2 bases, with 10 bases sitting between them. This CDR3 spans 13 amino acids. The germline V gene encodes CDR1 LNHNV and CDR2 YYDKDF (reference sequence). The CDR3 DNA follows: TGTGCCACCAGCCTAACACCTACCTACGAGCAGTACTTC. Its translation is CATSLTPTYEQYF.

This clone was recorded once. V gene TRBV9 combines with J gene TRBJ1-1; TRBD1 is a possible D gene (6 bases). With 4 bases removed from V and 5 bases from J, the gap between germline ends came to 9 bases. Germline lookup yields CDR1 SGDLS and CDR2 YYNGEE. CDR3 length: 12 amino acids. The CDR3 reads CASSPQGTEAFF. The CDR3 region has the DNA TGTGCCAGCAGCCCCCAGGGGACTGAAGCTTTCTTT.

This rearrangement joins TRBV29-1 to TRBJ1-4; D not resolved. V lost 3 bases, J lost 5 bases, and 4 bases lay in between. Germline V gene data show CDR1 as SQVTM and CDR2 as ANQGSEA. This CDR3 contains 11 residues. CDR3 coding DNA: TGCAGCGTTGACAGCAATGAAAAACTGTTTTTT. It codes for CSVDSNEKLFF.

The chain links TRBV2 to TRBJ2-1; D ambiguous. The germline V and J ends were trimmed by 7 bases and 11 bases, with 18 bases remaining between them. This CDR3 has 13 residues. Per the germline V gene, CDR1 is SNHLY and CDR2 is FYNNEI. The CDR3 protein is CASTADRSMKQFF. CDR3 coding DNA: TGTGCCAGCACCGCCGACCGATCAATGAAGCAGTTCTTC.

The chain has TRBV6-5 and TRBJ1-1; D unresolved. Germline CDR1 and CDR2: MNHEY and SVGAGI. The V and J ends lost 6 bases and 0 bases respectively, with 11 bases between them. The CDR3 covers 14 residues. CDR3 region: CASRPGRMNTEAFF. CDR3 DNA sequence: TGTGCCAGCAGGCCAGGACGGATGAACACTGAAGCTTTCTTT.

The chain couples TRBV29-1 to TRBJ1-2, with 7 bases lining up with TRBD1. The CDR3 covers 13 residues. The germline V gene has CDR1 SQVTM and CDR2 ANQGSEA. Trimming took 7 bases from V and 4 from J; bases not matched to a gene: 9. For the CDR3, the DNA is TGCAGCGCCGTCCAGGGGGAAAGCTATGGCTACACCTTC. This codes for CSAVQGESYGYTF.

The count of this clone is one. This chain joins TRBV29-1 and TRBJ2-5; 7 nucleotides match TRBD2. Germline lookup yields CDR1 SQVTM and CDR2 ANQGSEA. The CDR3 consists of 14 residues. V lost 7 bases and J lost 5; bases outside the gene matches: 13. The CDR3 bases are TGCAGCGCTACCCCGAGACTAGCATGGGAGACCCAGTACTTC. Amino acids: CSATPRLAWETQYF. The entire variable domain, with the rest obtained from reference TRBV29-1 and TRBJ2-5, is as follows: SAVISQKPSRDICQRGTSLTIQCQVDSQVTMMFWYRQQPGQSLTLIATANQGSEATYESGFVIDKFPISRPNLTFSTLTVSNMSPEDSSIYLCSATPRLAWETQYFGPGTRLLVL.

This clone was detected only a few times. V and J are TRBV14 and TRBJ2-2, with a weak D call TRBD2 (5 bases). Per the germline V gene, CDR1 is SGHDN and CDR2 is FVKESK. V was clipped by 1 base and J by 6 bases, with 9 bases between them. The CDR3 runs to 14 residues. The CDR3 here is CASSQVRGSGELFF. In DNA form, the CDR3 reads TGTGCCAGCAGCCAAGTGCGAGGGTCCGGGGAGCTGTTTTTT.

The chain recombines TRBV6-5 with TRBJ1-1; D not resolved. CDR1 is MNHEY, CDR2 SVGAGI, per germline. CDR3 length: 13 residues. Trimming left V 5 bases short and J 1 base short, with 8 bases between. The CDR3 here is CASSQRENTEAFF. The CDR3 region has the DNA TGTGCCAGCAGTCAACGGGAGAACACTGAAGCTTTCTTT.

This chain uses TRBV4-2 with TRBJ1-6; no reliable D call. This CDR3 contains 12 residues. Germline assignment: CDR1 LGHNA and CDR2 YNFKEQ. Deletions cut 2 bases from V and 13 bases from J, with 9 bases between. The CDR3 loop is CASSQRVPPLHF. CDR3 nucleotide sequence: TGTGCCAGCAGCCAAAGGGTCCCGCCCCTCCACTTT.

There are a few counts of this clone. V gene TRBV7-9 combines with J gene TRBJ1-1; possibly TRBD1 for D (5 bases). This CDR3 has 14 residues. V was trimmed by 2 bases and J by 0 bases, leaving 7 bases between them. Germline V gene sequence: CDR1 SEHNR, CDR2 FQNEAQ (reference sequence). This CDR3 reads CASSLQGMNTEAFF. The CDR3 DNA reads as TGTGCCAGCAGCTTACAGGGAATGAACACTGAAGCTTTCTTT.

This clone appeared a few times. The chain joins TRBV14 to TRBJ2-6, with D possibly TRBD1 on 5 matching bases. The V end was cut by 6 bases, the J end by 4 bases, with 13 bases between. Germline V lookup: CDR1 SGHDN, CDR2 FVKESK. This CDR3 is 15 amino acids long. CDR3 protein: CASREQGPGANVLTF. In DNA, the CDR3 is TGTGCCAGCAGGGAGCAGGGCCCGGGGGCCAACGTCCTGACTTTC.

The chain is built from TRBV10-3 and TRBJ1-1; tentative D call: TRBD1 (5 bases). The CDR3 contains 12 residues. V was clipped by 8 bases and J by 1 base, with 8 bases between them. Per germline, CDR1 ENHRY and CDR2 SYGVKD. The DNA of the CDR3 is TGTGCCATCGGTACAGGGAACACTGAAGCTTTCTTT. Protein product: CAIGTGNTEAFF.

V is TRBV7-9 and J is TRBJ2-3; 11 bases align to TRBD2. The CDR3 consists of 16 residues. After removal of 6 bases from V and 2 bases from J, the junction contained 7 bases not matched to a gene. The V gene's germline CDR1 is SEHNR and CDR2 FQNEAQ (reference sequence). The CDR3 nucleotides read TGTGCCAGCAGTCGTACTAGCGGGGGATTCACAGATACGCAGTATTTT. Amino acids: CASSRTSGGFTDTQYF.

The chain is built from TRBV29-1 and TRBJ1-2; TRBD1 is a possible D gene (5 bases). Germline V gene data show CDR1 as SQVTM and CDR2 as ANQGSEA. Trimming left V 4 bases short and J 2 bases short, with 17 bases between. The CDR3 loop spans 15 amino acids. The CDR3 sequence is CSVGPGSRDNYGYTF. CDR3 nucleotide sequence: TGCAGCGTTGGCCCAGGGTCCAGGGACAACTATGGCTACACCTTC.

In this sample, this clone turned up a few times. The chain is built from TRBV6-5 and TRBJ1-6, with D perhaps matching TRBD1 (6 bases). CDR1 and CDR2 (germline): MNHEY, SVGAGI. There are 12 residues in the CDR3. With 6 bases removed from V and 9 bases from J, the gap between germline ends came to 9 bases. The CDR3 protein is CASREGGSPLHF. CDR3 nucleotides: TGTGCCAGCAGAGAGGGGGGTTCACCCCTCCACTTT.

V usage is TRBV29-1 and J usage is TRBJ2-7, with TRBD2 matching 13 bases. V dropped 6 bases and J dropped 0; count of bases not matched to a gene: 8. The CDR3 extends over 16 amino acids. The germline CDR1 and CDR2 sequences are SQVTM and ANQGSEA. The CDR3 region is CSVLGLAGESSYEQYF. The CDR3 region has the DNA TGCAGCGTGCTAGGACTAGCGGGGGAGAGCTCCTACGAGCAGTACTTC.

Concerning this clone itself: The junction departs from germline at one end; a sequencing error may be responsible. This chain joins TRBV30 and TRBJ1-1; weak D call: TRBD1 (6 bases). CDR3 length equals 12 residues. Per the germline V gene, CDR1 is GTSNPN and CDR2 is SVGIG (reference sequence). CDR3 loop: CCGGRLNTEAFF. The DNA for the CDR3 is TGCTGTGGGGGGCGACTGAACACTGAAGCTTTCTTT.

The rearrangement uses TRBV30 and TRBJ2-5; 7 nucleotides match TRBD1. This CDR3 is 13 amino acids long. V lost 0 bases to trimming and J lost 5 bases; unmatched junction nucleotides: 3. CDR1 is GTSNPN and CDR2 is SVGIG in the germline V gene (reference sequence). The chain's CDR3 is CAWSVQGPETQYF. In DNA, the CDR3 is TGTGCCTGGAGTGTACAGGGGCCGGAGACCCAGTACTTC.

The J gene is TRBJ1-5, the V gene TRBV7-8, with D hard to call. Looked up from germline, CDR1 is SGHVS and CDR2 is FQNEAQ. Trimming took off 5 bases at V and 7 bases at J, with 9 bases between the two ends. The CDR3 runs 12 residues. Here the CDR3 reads CASSSLQQPQHF. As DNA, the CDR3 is TGTGCCAGCAGCAGCTTACAGCAGCCCCAGCATTTT.